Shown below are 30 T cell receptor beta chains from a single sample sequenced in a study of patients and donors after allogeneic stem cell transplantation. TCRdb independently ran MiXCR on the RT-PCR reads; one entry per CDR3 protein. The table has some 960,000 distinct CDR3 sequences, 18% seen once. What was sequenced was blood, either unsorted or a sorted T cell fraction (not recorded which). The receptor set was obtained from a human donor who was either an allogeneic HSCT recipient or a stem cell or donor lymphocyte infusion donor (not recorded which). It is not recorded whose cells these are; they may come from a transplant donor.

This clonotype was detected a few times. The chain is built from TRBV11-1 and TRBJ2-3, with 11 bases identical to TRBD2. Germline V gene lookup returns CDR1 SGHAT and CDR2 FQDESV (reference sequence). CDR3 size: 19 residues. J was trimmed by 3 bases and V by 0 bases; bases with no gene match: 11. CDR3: CASSLARLAGGRGTDTQYF. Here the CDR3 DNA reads TGTGCCAGCAGCTTAGCGCGGCTAGCGGGGGGAAGAGGGACAGATACGCAGTATTTT.

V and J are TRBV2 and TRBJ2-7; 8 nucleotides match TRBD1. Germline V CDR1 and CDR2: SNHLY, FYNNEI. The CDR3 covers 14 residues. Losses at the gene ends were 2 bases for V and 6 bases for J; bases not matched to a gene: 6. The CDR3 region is CASSELRTGIEQYF. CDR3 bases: TGTGCCAGCAGTGAACTCAGGACAGGGATCGAGCAGTACTTC.

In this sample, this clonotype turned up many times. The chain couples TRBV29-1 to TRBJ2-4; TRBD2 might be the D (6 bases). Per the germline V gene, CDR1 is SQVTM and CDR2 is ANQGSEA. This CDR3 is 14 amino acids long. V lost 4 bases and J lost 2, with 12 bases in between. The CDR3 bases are TGCAGCGTTGCTAGCGCAGTCACCAAAAACATTCAGTACTTC. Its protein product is CSVASAVTKNIQYF.

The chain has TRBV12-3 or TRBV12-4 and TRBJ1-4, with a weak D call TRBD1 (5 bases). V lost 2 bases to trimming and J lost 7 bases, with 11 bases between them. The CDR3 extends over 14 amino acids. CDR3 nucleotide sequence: TGTGCCAGCAGTTTAAGGGGCCGATCTGAAAAACTGTTTTTT. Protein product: CASSLRGRSEKLFF.

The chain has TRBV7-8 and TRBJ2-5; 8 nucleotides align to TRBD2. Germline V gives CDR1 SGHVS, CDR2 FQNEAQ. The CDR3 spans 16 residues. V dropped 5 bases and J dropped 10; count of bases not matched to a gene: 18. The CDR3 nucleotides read TGTGCCAGCAGCCCATCCTCCGCGGTAGCGGGGCTACACCAGTACTTC. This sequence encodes CASSPSSAVAGLHQYF.

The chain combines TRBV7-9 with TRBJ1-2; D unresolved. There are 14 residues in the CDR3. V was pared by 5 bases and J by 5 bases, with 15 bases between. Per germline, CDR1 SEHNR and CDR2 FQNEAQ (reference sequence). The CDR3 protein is CASSPTGRNYGYTF. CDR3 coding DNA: TGTGCCAGCAGCCCCACCGGGAGAAATTATGGCTACACCTTC.

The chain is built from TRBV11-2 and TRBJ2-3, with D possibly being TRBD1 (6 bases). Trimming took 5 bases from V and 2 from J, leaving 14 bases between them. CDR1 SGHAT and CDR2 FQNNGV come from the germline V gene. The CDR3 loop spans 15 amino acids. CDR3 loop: CASSPGWGPTDTQYF. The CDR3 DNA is TGTGCCAGCAGCCCGGGGTGGGGGCCCACAGATACGCAGTATTTT.

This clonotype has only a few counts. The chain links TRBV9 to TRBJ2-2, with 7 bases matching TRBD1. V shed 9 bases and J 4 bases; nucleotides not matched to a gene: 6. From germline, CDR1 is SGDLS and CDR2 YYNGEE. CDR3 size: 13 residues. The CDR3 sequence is CATTPGGTGELFF. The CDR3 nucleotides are TGTGCCACCACCCCAGGGGGCACCGGGGAGCTGTTTTTT.

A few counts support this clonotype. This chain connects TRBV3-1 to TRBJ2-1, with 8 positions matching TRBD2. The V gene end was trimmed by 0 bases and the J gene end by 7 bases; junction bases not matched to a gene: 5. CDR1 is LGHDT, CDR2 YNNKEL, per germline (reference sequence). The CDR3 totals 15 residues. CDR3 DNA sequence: TGTGCCAGCAGCCAAGAGCTAGCGGGTGGTAATGAGCAGTTCTTC. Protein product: CASSQELAGGNEQFF.

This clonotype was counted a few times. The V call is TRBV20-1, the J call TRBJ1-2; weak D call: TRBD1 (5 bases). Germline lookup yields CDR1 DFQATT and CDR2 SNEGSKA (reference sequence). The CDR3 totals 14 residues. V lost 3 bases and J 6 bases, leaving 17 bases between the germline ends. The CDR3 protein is CSARPDRPGDGYTF. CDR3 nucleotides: TGCAGTGCTAGGCCAGACAGACCTGGGGATGGCTACACCTTC.

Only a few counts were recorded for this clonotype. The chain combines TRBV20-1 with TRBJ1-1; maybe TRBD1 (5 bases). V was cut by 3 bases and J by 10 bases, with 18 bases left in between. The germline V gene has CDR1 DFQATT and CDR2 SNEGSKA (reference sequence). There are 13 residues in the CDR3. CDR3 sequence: CSASGSGTGGAFF. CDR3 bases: TGCAGTGCTAGCGGCAGCGGTACGGGGGGAGCTTTCTTT.

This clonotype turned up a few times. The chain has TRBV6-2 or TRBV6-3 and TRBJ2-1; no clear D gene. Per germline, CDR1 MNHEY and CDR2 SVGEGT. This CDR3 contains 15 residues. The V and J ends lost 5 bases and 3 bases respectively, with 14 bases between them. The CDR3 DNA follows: TGTGCCAGCAGTCAATGGCTGATTGACTACAATGAGCAGTTCTTC. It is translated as CASSQWLIDYNEQFF.

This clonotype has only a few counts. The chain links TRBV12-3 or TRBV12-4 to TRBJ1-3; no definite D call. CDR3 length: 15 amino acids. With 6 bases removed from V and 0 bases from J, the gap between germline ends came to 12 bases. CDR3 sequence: CASRPFEGSGNTIYF. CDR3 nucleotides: TGTGCCAGCAGACCCTTTGAAGGCTCTGGAAACACCATATATTTT.

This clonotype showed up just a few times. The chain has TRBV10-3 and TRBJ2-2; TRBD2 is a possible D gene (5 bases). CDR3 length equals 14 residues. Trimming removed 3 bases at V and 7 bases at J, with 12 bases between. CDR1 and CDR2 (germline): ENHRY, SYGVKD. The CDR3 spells CAISDSGLNGELFF. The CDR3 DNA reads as TGTGCCATCAGTGATTCAGGACTTAACGGGGAGCTGTTTTTT.

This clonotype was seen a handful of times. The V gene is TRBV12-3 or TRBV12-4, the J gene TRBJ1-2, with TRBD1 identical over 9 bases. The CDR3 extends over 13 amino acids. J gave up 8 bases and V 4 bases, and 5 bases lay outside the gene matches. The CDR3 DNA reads TGTGCCAGCAGTTACAGGGGGCGGCTCGGCTACACCTTC. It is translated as CASSYRGRLGYTF.

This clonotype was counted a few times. The CDR3 nucleotides read TGTGCCAGCAGACAGGGGACTAGCGGGAGTGAGACCCAGTACTTC. This gives the protein CASRQGTSGSETQYF. The J gene is TRBJ2-5, the V gene TRBV12-3 or TRBV12-4; 14 bases fit TRBD2. Trimming removed 6 bases from V and 5 bases from J; junction bases left unmatched: 5. This CDR3 contains 15 residues.

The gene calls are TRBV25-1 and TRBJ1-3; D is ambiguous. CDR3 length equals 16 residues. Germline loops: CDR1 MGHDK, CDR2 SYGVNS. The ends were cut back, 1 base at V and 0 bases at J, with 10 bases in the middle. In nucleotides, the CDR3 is TGTGCCAGCAGTGAATCTCGACCGAGCTCTGGAAACACCATATATTTT. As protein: CASSESRPSSGNTIYF.

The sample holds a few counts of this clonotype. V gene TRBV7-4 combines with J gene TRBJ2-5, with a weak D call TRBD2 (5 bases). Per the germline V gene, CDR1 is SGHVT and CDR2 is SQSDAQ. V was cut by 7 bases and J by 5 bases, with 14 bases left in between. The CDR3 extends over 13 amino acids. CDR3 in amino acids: CASTPRGRETQYF. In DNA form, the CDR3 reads TGTGCCAGCACCCCCCGGGGTAGGGAGACCCAGTACTTC.

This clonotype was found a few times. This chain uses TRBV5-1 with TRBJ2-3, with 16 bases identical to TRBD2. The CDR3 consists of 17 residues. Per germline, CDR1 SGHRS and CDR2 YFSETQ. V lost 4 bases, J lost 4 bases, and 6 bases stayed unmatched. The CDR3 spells CASSGTSGRAAPDTQYF. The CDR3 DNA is TGCGCCAGCAGCGGGACTAGCGGGAGGGCCGCCCCAGATACGCAGTATTTT.

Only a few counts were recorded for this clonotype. This CDR3 reads CASSLGPVAGELFF. CDR3 sequence (DNA): TGTGCCAGCAGCTTGGGTCCAGTCGCCGGGGAGCTGTTTTTT. The gene calls are TRBV5-6 and TRBJ2-2; D gene uncertain. The V end was cut by 0 bases, the J end by 6 bases, with 9 bases between. The germline V gene has CDR1 SGHDT and CDR2 YYEEEE. The CDR3 contains 14 residues.

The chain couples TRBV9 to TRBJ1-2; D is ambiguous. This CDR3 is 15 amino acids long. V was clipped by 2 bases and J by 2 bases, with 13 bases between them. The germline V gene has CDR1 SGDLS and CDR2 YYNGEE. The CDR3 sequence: CASSVGGRVNYGYTF. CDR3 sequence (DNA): TGTGCCAGCAGCGTGGGAGGGCGTGTCAACTATGGCTACACCTTC.

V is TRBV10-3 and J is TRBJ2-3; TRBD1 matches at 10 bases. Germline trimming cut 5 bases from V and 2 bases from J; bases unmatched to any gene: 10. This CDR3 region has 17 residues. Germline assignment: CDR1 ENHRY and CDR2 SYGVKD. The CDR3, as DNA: TGTGCCATCAGTATTGGGGGGACAGGGGCCCTCACAGATACGCAGTATTTT. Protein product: CAISIGGTGALTDTQYF.

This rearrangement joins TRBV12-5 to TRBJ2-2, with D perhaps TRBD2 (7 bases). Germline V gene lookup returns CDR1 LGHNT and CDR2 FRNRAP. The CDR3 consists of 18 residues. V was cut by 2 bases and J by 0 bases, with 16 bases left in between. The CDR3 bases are TGTGCTAGTGGTTTGCCCCCCCCGCGGGGGCCGAACACCGGGGAGCTGTTTTTT. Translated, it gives CASGLPPPRGPNTGELFF.

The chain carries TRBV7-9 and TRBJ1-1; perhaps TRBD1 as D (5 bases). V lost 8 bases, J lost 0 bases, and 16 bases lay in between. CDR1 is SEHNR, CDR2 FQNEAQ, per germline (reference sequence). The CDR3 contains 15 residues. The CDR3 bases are TGTGCCAGCCGGGACTCTCCGATCATGAACACTGAAGCTTTCTTT. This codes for CASRDSPIMNTEAFF. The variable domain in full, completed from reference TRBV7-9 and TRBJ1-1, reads DTGVSQNPRHKITKRGQNVTFRCDPISEHNRLYWYRQTLGQGPEFLTYFQNEAQLEKSRLLSDRFSAERPKGSFSTLEIQRTEQGDSAMYLCASRDSPIMNTEAFFGQGTRLTVV.

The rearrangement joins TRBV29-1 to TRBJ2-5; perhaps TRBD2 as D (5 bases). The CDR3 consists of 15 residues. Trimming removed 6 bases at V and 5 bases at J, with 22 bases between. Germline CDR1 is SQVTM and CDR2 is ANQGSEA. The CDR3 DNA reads TGCAGCGTGACGGGATTCGCAGGAGCGTCGGAGACCCAGTACTTC. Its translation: CSVTGFAGASETQYF.

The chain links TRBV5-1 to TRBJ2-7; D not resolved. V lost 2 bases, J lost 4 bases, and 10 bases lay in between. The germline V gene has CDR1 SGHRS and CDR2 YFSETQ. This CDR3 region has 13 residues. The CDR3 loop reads CASSFGRYYEQYF. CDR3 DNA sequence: TGCGCCAGCAGCTTTGGCAGGTATTACGAGCAGTACTTC.

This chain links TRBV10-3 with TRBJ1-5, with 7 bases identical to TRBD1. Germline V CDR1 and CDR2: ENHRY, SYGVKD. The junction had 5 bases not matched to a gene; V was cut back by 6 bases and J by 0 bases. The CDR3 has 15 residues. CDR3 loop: CAIRHGTDSNQPQHF. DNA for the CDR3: TGTGCCATCAGGCATGGGACAGATAGCAATCAGCCCCAGCATTTT.

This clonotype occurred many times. The CDR3 region is CSASISPITRWNEQFF. In nucleotides, the CDR3 is TGCAGTGCTAGCATAAGCCCCATCACCCGTTGGAATGAGCAGTTCTTC. The genes are TRBV20-1 and TRBJ2-1, with D uncertain. Trimming took off 3 bases at V and 7 bases at J, with 22 bases between the two ends. This CDR3 comprises 16 residues. In germline, CDR1 is DFQATT, CDR2 SNEGSKA (reference sequence).

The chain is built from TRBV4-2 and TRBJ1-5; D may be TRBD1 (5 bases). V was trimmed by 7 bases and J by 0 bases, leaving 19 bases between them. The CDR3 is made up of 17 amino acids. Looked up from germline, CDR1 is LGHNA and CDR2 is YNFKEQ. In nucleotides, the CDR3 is TGTGCCAGCAACTACGATCAGGGAGGAGATAGCAATCAGCCCCAGCATTTT. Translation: CASNYDQGGDSNQPQHF.

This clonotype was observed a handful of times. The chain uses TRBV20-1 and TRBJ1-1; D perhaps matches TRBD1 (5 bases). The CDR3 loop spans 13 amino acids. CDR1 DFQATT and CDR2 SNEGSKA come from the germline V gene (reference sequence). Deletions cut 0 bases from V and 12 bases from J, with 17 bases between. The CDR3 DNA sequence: TGCAGTGCTAGAGACCGAGGCCCCTCAGGGTCTTTCTTT. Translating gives CSARDRGPSGSFF.